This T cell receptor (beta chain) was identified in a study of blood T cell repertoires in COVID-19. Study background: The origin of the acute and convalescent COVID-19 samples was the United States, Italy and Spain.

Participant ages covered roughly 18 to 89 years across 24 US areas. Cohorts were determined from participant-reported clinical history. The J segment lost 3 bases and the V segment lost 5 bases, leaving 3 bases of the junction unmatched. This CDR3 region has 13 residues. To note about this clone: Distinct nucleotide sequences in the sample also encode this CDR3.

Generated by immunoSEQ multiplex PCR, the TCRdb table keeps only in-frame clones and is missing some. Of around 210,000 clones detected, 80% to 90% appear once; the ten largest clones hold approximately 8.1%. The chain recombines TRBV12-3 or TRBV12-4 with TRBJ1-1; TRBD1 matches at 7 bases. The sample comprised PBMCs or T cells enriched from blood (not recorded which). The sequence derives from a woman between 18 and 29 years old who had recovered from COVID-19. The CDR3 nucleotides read TGTGCCAGCAGTCTCACAGGGGACACTGAAGCTTTCTTT. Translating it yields CASSLTGDTEAFF.